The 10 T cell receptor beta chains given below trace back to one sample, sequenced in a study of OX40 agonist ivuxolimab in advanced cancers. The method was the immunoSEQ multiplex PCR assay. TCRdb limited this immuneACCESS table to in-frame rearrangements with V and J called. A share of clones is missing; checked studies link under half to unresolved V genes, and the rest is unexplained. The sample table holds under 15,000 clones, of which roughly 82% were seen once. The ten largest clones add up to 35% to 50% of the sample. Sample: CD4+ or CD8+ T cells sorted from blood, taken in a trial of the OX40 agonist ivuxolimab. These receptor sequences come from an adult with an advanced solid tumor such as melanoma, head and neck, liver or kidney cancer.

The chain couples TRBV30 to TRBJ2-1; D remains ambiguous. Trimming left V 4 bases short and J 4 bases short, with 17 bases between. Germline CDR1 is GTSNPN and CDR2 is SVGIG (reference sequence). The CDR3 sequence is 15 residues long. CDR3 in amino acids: CAWTLGLTEYNEQFF. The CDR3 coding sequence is TGTGCCTGGACTTTAGGGCTCACCGAATACAATGAGCAGTTCTTC.

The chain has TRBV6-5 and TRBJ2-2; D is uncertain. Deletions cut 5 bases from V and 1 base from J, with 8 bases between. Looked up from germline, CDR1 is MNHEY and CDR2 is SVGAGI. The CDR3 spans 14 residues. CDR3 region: CASSVTLNTGELFF. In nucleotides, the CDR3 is TGTGCCAGCAGTGTAACATTGAACACCGGGGAGCTGTTTTTT.

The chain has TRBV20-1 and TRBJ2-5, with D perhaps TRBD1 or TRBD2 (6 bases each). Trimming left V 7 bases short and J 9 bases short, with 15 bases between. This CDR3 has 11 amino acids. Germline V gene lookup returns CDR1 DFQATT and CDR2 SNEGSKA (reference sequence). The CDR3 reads CSGGGSSAQYF. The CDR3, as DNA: TGCAGTGGAGGGGGGAGCTCGGCCCAGTACTTC.

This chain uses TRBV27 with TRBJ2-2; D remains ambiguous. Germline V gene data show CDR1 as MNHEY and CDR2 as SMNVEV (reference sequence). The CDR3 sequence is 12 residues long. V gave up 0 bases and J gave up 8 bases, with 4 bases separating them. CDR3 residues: CASSLSRGELFF. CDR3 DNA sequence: TGTGCCAGCAGTTTATCACGGGGGGAGCTGTTTTTT.

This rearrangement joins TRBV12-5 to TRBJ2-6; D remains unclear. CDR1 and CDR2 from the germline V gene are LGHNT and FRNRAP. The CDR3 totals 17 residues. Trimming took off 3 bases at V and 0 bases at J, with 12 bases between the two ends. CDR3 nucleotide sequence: TGTGCTAGTGGTTTAGTTCTTCAGGACTCTGGGGCCAACGTCCTGACTTTC. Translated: CASGLVLQDSGANVLTF.

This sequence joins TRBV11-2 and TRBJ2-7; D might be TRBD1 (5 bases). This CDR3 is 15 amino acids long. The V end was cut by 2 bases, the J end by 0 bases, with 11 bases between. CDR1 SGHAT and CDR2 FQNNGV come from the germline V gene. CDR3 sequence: CASSLLPGFSYEQYF. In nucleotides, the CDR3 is TGTGCCAGCAGCTTACTACCAGGGTTCTCCTACGAGCAGTACTTC.

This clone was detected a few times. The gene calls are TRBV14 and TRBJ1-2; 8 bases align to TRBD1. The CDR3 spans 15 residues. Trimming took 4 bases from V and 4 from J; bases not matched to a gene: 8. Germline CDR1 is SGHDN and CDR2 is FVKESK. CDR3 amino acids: CASSPGQGSSYGYTF. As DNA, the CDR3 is TGTGCCAGCAGCCCAGGACAGGGAAGTTCCTATGGCTACACCTTC.

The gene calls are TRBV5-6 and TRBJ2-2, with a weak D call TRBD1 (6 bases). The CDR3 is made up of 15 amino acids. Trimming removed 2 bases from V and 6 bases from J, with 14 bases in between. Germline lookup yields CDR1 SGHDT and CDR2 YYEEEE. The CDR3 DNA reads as TGTGCCAGCAGCTTATCACAGGGTTTCCCCGGGGAGCTGTTTTTT. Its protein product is CASSLSQGFPGELFF.

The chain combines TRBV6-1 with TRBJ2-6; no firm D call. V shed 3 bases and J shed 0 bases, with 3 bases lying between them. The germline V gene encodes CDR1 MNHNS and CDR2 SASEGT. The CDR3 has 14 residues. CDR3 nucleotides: TGTGCCAGCAGTGACGGCTCTGGGGCCAACGTCCTGACTTTC. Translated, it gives CASSDGSGANVLTF.

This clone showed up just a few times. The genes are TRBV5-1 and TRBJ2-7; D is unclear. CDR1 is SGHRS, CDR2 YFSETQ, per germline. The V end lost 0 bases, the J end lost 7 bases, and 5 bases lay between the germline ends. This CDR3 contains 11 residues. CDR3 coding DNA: TGCGCCAGCAGCTTGGGGTTGGAGCAGTACTTC. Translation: CASSLGLEQYF. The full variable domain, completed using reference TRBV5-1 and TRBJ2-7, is KAGVTQTPRYLIKTRGQQVTLSCSPISGHRSVSWYQQTPGQGLQFLFEYFSETQRNKGNFPGRFSGRQFSNSRSEMNVSTLELGDSALYLCASSLGLEQYFGPGTRLTVT.